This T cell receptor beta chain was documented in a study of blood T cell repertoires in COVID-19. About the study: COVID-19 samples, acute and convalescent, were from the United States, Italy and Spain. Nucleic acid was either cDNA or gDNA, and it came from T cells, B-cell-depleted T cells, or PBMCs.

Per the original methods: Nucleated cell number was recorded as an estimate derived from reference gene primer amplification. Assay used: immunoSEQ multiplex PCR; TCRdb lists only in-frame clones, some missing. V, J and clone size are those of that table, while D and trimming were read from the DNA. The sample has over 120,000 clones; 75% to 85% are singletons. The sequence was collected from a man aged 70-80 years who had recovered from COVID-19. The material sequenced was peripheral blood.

CDR3 loop: CATSDLLFPGENSPLHF. The CDR3 coding sequence is TGTGCCACCAGTGATTTACTGTTCCCAGGGGAAAACTCACCCCTCCACTTT. The V gene is TRBV24-1, the J gene TRBJ1-6; maybe TRBD1 (6 bases). The ends were cut back, 1 base at V and 10 bases at J, with 19 bases in the middle. CDR3 size: 17 residues. Germline lookup yields CDR1 KGHDR and CDR2 SFDVKD.